The 18 T cell receptor beta chains below come from one sample, sequenced in a study of PD-L1 blockade in urothelial cancer. Time point described: peripheral blood 6 weeks after treatment start. Libraries were prepared by immunoSEQ multiplex PCR; TCRdb keeps only in-frame clonotypes and omits some of them. The sample records approximately 110,000 clones, 91% being singletons. Sequenced material: PBMCs, taken around atezolizumab (anti-PD-L1) treatment. The receptor source for this set is a man aged 55 to 69 with urothelial cancer.

CDR3 DNA: TGTGCCAGTCATCGGGACAGGGCCAACAATGAGCAGTTCTTC. Amino acids: CASHRDRANNEQFF. The chain couples TRBV19 to TRBJ2-1; 9 positions match TRBD1. This CDR3 spans 14 amino acids. Per germline, CDR1 LNHDA and CDR2 SQIVND (reference sequence). V dropped 8 bases and J dropped 5; count of bases not matched to a gene: 7.

The rearrangement links TRBV6-1 to TRBJ2-1; D gene unclear. CDR3 size: 13 residues. V was clipped by 1 base and J by 9 bases, with 10 bases between them. Germline V gene lookup returns CDR1 MNHNS and CDR2 SASEGT. The CDR3 DNA reads TGTGCCAGCAGTGAAGTTCTGTCCGGTGAGCAGTTCTTC. It translates to CASSEVLSGEQFF.

The chain combines TRBV4-3 with TRBJ2-7, with D possibly TRBD1 on 6 matching bases. Germline V CDR1 and CDR2: LGHNA, YSLEER. V gave up 0 bases and J gave up 2 bases, with 17 bases separating them. This CDR3 region has 17 residues. The CDR3 reads CASSQDSPQGPTYEQYF. The DNA for the CDR3 is TGCGCCAGCAGCCAAGATTCCCCGCAGGGGCCTACCTACGAGCAGTACTTC.

The chain carries TRBV5-4 and TRBJ2-5; tentative D call: TRBD2 (5 bases). Germline V CDR1 and CDR2: SGHNT, YYREEE (reference sequence). The CDR3 loop spans 15 amino acids. V was pared by 4 bases and J by 2 bases, with 15 bases between. The CDR3 reads CASSGIGGSQETQYF. Here the CDR3 DNA reads TGTGCCAGCAGCGGGATAGGAGGTTCACAAGAGACCCAGTACTTC.

The count of this clone is one. The chain uses TRBV29-1 and TRBJ2-2; TRBD2 might be the D (5 bases). The CDR3 totals 13 residues. The germline V and J ends were trimmed by 7 bases and 6 bases, with 15 bases remaining between them. Germline V gives CDR1 SQVTM, CDR2 ANQGSEA. For the CDR3, the DNA is TGCAGCGCGGGCCATAGCGCGGCCGGGGAGCTGTTTTTT. Protein product: CSAGHSAAGELFF.

The chain joins TRBV12-5 to TRBJ2-3, with D perhaps TRBD2 (6 bases). This CDR3 has 13 amino acids. With 6 bases removed from V and 8 bases from J, the gap between germline ends came to 15 bases. CDR1 is LGHNT and CDR2 is FRNRAP in the germline V gene. DNA of the CDR3: TGTGCTAGTGGGATAACCGGGAGAACTACGCAGTATTTT. The encoded protein is CASGITGRTTQYF.

V and J are TRBV7-6 and TRBJ1-6; 7 nucleotides line up with TRBD1. The CDR3 covers 15 residues. Germline lookup yields CDR1 SGHVS and CDR2 FNYEAQ. V shed 3 bases, J shed 9 bases, and the junction held 8 bases outside the gene matches. The CDR3 DNA follows: TGTGCCAGCAGCTTCGGACAGGCTCCCACTTCACCCCTCCACTTT. This sequence encodes CASSFGQAPTSPLHF.

Only a few counts were recorded for this clone. The chain couples TRBV5-1 to TRBJ1-1; the match to TRBD1 covers 7 bases. The length of the CDR3 is 13 residues. Germline V CDR1 and CDR2: SGHRS, YFSETQ. Losses at the gene ends were 2 bases for V and 5 bases for J; bases not matched to a gene: 3. CDR3 sequence reads: CASSLQGTTEAFF. CDR3 DNA sequence: TGCGCCAGCAGCTTACAGGGGACTACTGAAGCTTTCTTT.

The chain recombines TRBV5-4 with TRBJ2-2; 9 bases map to TRBD2. Per the germline V gene, CDR1 is SGHNT and CDR2 is YYREEE (reference sequence). There are 16 residues in the CDR3. Trimming took 1 base from V and 6 from J; bases not matched to a gene: 7. CDR3 DNA sequence: TGTGCCAGCAGCTTGTCGGCGGGGGGGCTAGCCGGGGAGCTGTTTTTT. Translated: CASSLSAGGLAGELFF.

V is TRBV2 and J is TRBJ2-5, with 9 bases that match TRBD1. J gave up 4 bases and V 5 bases, and 5 bases lay outside the gene matches. The CDR3 has 14 residues. From germline, CDR1 is SNHLY and CDR2 FYNNEI. CDR3 loop: CASSQQGASETQYF. The CDR3 DNA follows: TGTGCCAGCAGTCAACAGGGGGCGTCAGAGACCCAGTACTTC.

The chain links TRBV5-5 to TRBJ2-5; a possible D gene is TRBD2 (5 bases). The CDR3 covers 15 residues. Per germline, CDR1 SGHKS and CDR2 YYEKEE (reference sequence). V was shortened by 4 bases and J by 5 bases, with 18 bases between the two germline ends. The CDR3 sequence: CASSLTPGSAETQYF. CDR3 nucleotides: TGTGCCAGCAGCCTAACCCCGGGGTCCGCTGAGACCCAGTACTTC.

The rearrangement links TRBV21-1 to TRBJ2-4; no DNA check was done on the table's D call, TRBD1. TRBV21-1 is flagged as a pseudogene. This CDR3 comprises 14 residues. The CDR3 sequence is CASRSTGPKNIQYF. The CDR3 nucleotides read TGTGCCAGCAGGTCGACAGGGCCCAAAAACATTCAGTACTTC.

The J gene is TRBJ2-7, the V gene TRBV10-3; D is perhaps TRBD2 (6 bases). Germline V CDR1 and CDR2: ENHRY, SYGVKD. With 5 bases removed from V and 5 bases from J, the gap between germline ends came to 16 bases. CDR3 size: 14 residues. The CDR3 region has the DNA TGTGCCATCAGTTTTTCGGGGGATTCCCACGAGCAGTACTTC. It codes for CAISFSGDSHEQYF.

This clone was seen once. The genes are TRBV27 and TRBJ1-5; a weak D match, TRBD1 (6 bases). The germline gives CDR1 MNHEY, CDR2 SMNVEV (reference sequence). This CDR3 is built from 14 residues. Trimming left V 3 bases short and J 6 bases short, with 12 bases between. CDR3 residues: CASSLAGAGQPQHF. The CDR3 DNA is TGTGCCAGCAGTTTGGCAGGGGCGGGTCAGCCCCAGCATTTT.

The genes are TRBV12-2 and TRBJ2-5; TRBD2 was called by the table and not checked on the DNA. TRBV12-2 is reported as a pseudogene. CDR3 length: 14 amino acids. CDR3 protein: CASRLAGGSETQYF. CDR3 coding DNA: TGTGCAAGTCGCTTAGCGGGAGGTTCAGAGACCCAGTACTTC.

The chain carries TRBV19 and TRBJ1-4, with D perhaps TRBD1 (6 bases). V gave up 4 bases and J gave up 8 bases, with 14 bases separating them. Germline V gives CDR1 LNHDA, CDR2 SQIVND (reference sequence). The CDR3 runs to 14 residues. The CDR3 DNA follows: TGTGCCAGTAGTAAGGGGGGGGGCCGCGAAAAACTGTTTTTT. Its translation: CASSKGGGREKLFF.

The chain carries TRBV5-4 and TRBJ2-3, with 8 nucleotides matching TRBD2. V lost 1 base to trimming and J lost 6 bases; unmatched junction nucleotides: 4. Germline CDR1 and CDR2: SGHNT and YYREEE (reference sequence). CDR3 length: 14 amino acids. The CDR3 sequence: CASSLSSGSDTQYF. CDR3 bases: TGTGCCAGCAGCTTGTCTAGCGGGTCTGATACGCAGTATTTT.

V and J are TRBV7-9 and TRBJ2-4; the D is unclear. The germline V gene has CDR1 SEHNR and CDR2 FQNEAQ (reference sequence). The CDR3 extends over 14 amino acids. Between the trimmed V and J ends, which lost 3 bases and 0 bases, there was a span of 6 bases. CDR3 sequence: CASSFGLAKNIQYF. Here the CDR3 DNA reads TGTGCCAGCAGCTTCGGGTTAGCCAAAAACATTCAGTACTTC.